This entry lists 26 T cell receptor beta chains sequenced from one sample in a study of blood T cell repertoires in COVID-19. TCRdb's table, derived via immunoSEQ multiplex PCR, lists solely in-frame clones and lacks some. Of roughly 250,000 clones in the sample, roughly 84% were seen once. Input material: peripheral blood. Receptor source: a human donor in a cohort sampled during active COVID-19.

The V gene is TRBV6-5, the J gene TRBJ1-2, with D maybe TRBD1 (6 bases). The CDR3 runs to 13 residues. Germline values: CDR1 MNHEY, CDR2 SVGAGI. The V gene lost 6 bases and the J gene lost 7 bases, with 15 bases spanning the gap. In DNA, the CDR3 is TGTGCCAGCAGACGGACAGCGAGCTCTGGCTACACCTTC. This codes for CASRRTASSGYTF.

The gene calls are TRBV18 and TRBJ1-6, with 10 bases that match TRBD1. Trimming removed 6 bases from V and 8 bases from J; junction bases left unmatched: 10. Germline V gene lookup returns CDR1 KGHSH and CDR2 LQKENI. This CDR3 has 16 amino acids. In nucleotides, the CDR3 is TGTGCCAGCTCGCAACAATGGACAGGGGGGGATTCACCCCTCCACTTT. Translated, it gives CASSQQWTGGDSPLHF.

The V gene is TRBV2, the J gene TRBJ2-5; D is uncertain. Germline V CDR1 and CDR2: SNHLY, FYNNEI. The germline V and J ends were trimmed by 7 bases and 2 bases, with 8 bases remaining between them. This CDR3 spans 12 amino acids. CDR3 sequence reads: CASNPGQETQYF. In DNA, the CDR3 is TGTGCCAGCAATCCGGGTCAAGAGACCCAGTACTTC.

The genes are TRBV7-8 and TRBJ1-5; TRBD1 is a possible D gene (5 bases). CDR1 and CDR2 (germline): SGHVS, FQNEAQ. Trimming took 1 base from V and 1 from J, leaving 14 bases between them. The CDR3 sequence is 17 residues long. DNA for the CDR3: TGTGCCAGCAGCTTAGTGGGGAAAGGGGTGAGCAATCAGCCCCAGCATTTT. It yields the protein CASSLVGKGVSNQPQHF.

This clone was picked up a small number of times. The rearrangement uses TRBV24-1 and TRBJ2-5, with 9 bases fitting TRBD2. This CDR3 spans 15 amino acids. Germline CDR1 reads KGHDR; CDR2 reads SFDVKD. Trimming at V came to 5 bases and at J to 3 bases, leaving 6 bases not matched to a gene. CDR3 sequence: CATSGAGGPEETQYF. The CDR3 bases are TGTGCCACCAGTGGGGCGGGGGGGCCGGAAGAGACCCAGTACTTC.

The gene calls are TRBV11-2 and TRBJ2-5, with D tentatively TRBD1 (6 bases). From germline, CDR1 is SGHAT and CDR2 FQNNGV. Trimming stripped 0 bases from V and 5 bases from J, with 13 bases between. The CDR3 runs to 15 residues. CDR3 sequence reads: CASSLENRVAETQYF. Here the CDR3 DNA reads TGTGCCAGCAGCTTAGAGAACAGGGTTGCCGAGACCCAGTACTTC.

The chain links TRBV6-2 or TRBV6-3 to TRBJ2-1; D not certain. Germline CDR1 reads MNHEY; CDR2 reads SVGEGT. The ends were cut back, 2 bases at V and 2 bases at J, with 22 bases in the middle. The CDR3 extends over 19 amino acids. For the CDR3, the DNA is TGTGCCAGCAGTTACCTTCCGACGACTTTGACGGTAACCTACAATGAGCAGTTCTTC. Protein: CASSYLPTTLTVTYNEQFF.

The V gene is TRBV5-4, the J gene TRBJ2-1; TRBD1 is a possible D gene (6 bases). The CDR3 is 15 amino acids. V lost 1 base, J lost 4 bases, and 12 bases lay in between. The germline V gene has CDR1 SGHNT and CDR2 YYREEE (reference sequence). In nucleotides, the CDR3 is TGTGCCAGCAGCTTGACAGGGATTGGGTACAATGAGCAGTTCTTC. Its translation is CASSLTGIGYNEQFF.

This rearrangement joins TRBV6-5 to TRBJ2-7, with 7 bases fitting TRBD2. The ends lost 6 bases at V and 4 bases at J; junction bases unmatched: 3. The CDR3 is made up of 12 amino acids. From germline, CDR1 is MNHEY and CDR2 SVGAGI. CDR3 loop: CASRSGAYEQYF. The CDR3 region has the DNA TGTGCCAGCAGGAGCGGGGCTTACGAGCAGTACTTC.

The chain recombines TRBV19 with TRBJ1-4; the D gene is possibly TRBD1 (6 bases). The germline V and J ends were trimmed by 11 bases and 7 bases, with 11 bases remaining between them. Germline V gene sequence: CDR1 LNHDA, CDR2 SQIVND (reference sequence). The CDR3 has 11 amino acids. DNA for the CDR3: TGTGCCTCCAGGGGCCCTGAAAAACTGTTTTTT. It is translated as CASRGPEKLFF.

This chain connects TRBV10-2 to TRBJ2-7; TRBD1 agrees at 7 bases. The CDR3 consists of 15 residues. The V gene's germline CDR1 is WSHSY and CDR2 SAAADI. Losses at the gene ends were 6 bases for V and 2 bases for J; bases not matched to a gene: 10. CDR3 residues: CASSRGNYKPYEQYF. DNA of the CDR3: TGCGCCAGCAGCAGGGGGAACTACAAACCCTACGAGCAGTACTTC.

The chain combines TRBV9 with TRBJ2-7; D is possibly TRBD1 (5 bases). The V gene lost 0 bases and the J gene lost 3 bases, with 13 bases spanning the gap. Germline V lookup: CDR1 SGDLS, CDR2 YYNGEE. CDR3 length equals 15 residues. In nucleotides, the CDR3 is TGTGCCAGCAGCGTAGCATTGGGGCAGAACTACGAGCAGTACTTC. This encodes CASSVALGQNYEQYF.

This sequence joins TRBV5-1 and TRBJ1-1; 8 positions match TRBD1. J was trimmed by 3 bases and V by 3 bases; bases with no gene match: 10. Germline CDR1 reads SGHRS; CDR2 reads YFSETQ. The CDR3 spans 16 residues. The chain's CDR3 is CASSYNRGSWDTEAFF. The DNA for the CDR3 is TGCGCCAGCAGCTATAACAGGGGGTCTTGGGACACTGAAGCTTTCTTT.

The genes are TRBV7-2 and TRBJ1-3; a weak D match, TRBD1 (6 bases). Germline CDR1 reads SGHTA; CDR2 reads FQGNSA. Trimming took 0 bases from V and 0 from J, leaving 6 bases between them. The CDR3 contains 15 residues. The CDR3: CASSLAGGSGNTIYF. CDR3 DNA: TGTGCCAGCAGCTTAGCAGGGGGCTCTGGAAACACCATATATTTT.

The CDR3 is CRAGGLAGGRGTDTQYF. DNA for the CDR3: TGCCGCGCCGGGGGGCTCGCGGGGGGCCGGGGCACAGATACGCAGTATTTT. The V call is TRBV29-1, the J call TRBJ2-3, with 8 positions matching TRBD2. CDR1 and CDR2 (germline): SQVTM, ANQGSEA. The CDR3 contains 17 residues.

This chain links TRBV5-1 with TRBJ1-2; a possible D gene is TRBD1 (5 bases). The CDR3 runs 16 residues. Looked up from germline, CDR1 is SGHRS and CDR2 is YFSETQ. Trimming took off 4 bases at V and 5 bases at J, with 21 bases between the two ends. This CDR3 reads CASSPSGGEPLYGYTF. The DNA of the CDR3 is TGCGCCAGCAGCCCGTCCGGGGGGGAGCCCCTGTATGGCTACACCTTC.

The V call is TRBV2, the J call TRBJ1-1; D is undetermined. CDR3 length: 14 residues. Germline values: CDR1 SNHLY, CDR2 FYNNEI. Trimming took off 5 bases at V and 0 bases at J, with 10 bases between the two ends. CDR3 in DNA: TGTGCCAGCAGTCAAAAACAGCTGAACACTGAAGCTTTCTTT. As protein: CASSQKQLNTEAFF.

This clone was counted once. The rearrangement uses TRBV5-5 and TRBJ2-3, with D possibly TRBD1 on 5 matching bases. There are 14 residues in the CDR3. Germline V CDR1 and CDR2: SGHKS, YYEKEE (reference sequence). Trimming stripped 3 bases from V and 1 base from J, with 9 bases between. DNA of the CDR3: TGTGCCAGCAGCTCAGGGTACGGCACAGATACGCAGTATTTT. This translates into CASSSGYGTDTQYF.

This clone was seen a handful of times. V is TRBV11-2 and J is TRBJ2-7; D unclear. The length of the CDR3 is 15 residues. V was clipped by 5 bases and J by 3 bases, with 17 bases between them. CDR1 and CDR2 (germline): SGHAT, FQNNGV. The CDR3 sequence: CASSPVGAGNYEQYF. In DNA form, the CDR3 reads TGTGCCAGCAGCCCCGTCGGTGCAGGTAACTACGAGCAGTACTTC.

The CDR3 coding sequence is TGTGCCAGCAGTCTCTATGCGAGCTCCTACGAGCAGTACTTC. Protein product: CASSLYASSYEQYF. The rearrangement joins TRBV27 to TRBJ2-7; unclear D gene. The CDR3 is made up of 14 amino acids. The germline V and J ends were trimmed by 5 bases and 0 bases, with 11 bases remaining between them. Germline CDR1 and CDR2: MNHEY and SMNVEV (reference sequence).

V is TRBV4-1 and J is TRBJ1-5, with D perhaps matching TRBD1 (6 bases). The CDR3 extends over 16 amino acids. V was shortened by 3 bases and J by 3 bases, with 15 bases between the two germline ends. CDR1 is MGHRA and CDR2 is YSYEKL in the germline V gene. CDR3 amino acids: CASSQVPTGTNQPQHF. CDR3 DNA: TGCGCCAGCAGCCAGGTACCTACAGGGACCAATCAGCCCCAGCATTTT.

The chain employs TRBV5-1 and TRBJ2-5; 13 bases are a match to TRBD2. Trimming at V came to 4 bases and at J to 1 base, leaving 10 bases not matched to a gene. The CDR3 loop spans 18 amino acids. From germline, CDR1 is SGHRS and CDR2 YFSETQ. The CDR3 DNA sequence: TGCGCCAGCAGCGGAGGACTAGCGGGGGACCAATTCCAAGAGACCCAGTACTTC. This gives the protein CASSGGLAGDQFQETQYF.

This sequence joins TRBV13 and TRBJ1-1; 10 bases are shared with TRBD1. In germline, CDR1 is PRHDT, CDR2 FYEKMQ (reference sequence). The CDR3 runs to 15 residues. With 5 bases clipped from V and 10 bases from J, the junction kept 13 bases outside the gene matches. The CDR3 here is CASSQRDRGKVGAFF. In nucleotides, the CDR3 is TGTGCCAGCAGCCAGAGGGACAGGGGAAAGGTTGGAGCTTTCTTT.

This clone has only one observation. This chain joins TRBV10-1 and TRBJ1-1; D gene unclear. The germline V gene encodes CDR1 WNHNN and CDR2 SYGVQD (reference sequence). The CDR3 spans 14 residues. Between the trimmed V and J ends, which lost 3 bases and 2 bases, there was a span of 10 bases. This chain's CDR3 is CASSDRPGNTEAFF. The DNA for the CDR3 is TGCGCCAGCAGTGACCGGCCAGGAAACACTGAAGCTTTCTTT.

The chain employs TRBV5-1 and TRBJ2-2; a possible D gene is TRBD1 (6 bases). V was trimmed by 3 bases and J by 3 bases, leaving 12 bases between them. Germline loops: CDR1 SGHRS, CDR2 YFSETQ. The CDR3 consists of 15 residues. CDR3 loop: CASSSGHRDTGELFF. CDR3 nucleotide sequence: TGCGCCAGCAGCTCGGGACATCGGGACACCGGGGAGCTGTTTTTT.

V is TRBV6-5 and J is TRBJ2-3; 10 bases map to TRBD2. The germline V gene encodes CDR1 MNHEY and CDR2 SVGAGI. This CDR3 region has 15 residues. Germline trimming cut 8 bases from V and 3 bases from J; bases unmatched to any gene: 8. CDR3: CASRSWTSGTDTQYF. The CDR3 DNA reads TGTGCCAGCCGGAGTTGGACTAGCGGAACAGATACGCAGTATTTT.